This T cell receptor beta chain stems from a study of blood T cell repertoires in COVID-19. For the study at large: In each case, the material was cDNA or gDNA derived from T cells, B-cell-depleted T cells, or PBMCs.

V lost 4 bases and J lost 6; bases outside the gene matches: 9. CDR1 and CDR2 from the germline V gene are SGHRS and YFSETQ. This CDR3 has 16 amino acids. Sequencing was performed with immunoSEQ multiplex PCR; in TCRdb, only in-frame clones are kept and a portion is missing. Among around 250,000 clones listed, around 82% were seen once. The sample taken for sequencing was peripheral blood. The chain is built from TRBV5-1 and TRBJ2-1, with TRBD2 identical over 11 bases. This receptor was obtained from a man older than 75 with acute or convalescent COVID-19. This chain's CDR3 is CASSPSSGRLGNEQFF. The CDR3 DNA reads TGCGCCAGCAGCCCATCTAGCGGGAGGCTAGGCAATGAGCAGTTCTTC.